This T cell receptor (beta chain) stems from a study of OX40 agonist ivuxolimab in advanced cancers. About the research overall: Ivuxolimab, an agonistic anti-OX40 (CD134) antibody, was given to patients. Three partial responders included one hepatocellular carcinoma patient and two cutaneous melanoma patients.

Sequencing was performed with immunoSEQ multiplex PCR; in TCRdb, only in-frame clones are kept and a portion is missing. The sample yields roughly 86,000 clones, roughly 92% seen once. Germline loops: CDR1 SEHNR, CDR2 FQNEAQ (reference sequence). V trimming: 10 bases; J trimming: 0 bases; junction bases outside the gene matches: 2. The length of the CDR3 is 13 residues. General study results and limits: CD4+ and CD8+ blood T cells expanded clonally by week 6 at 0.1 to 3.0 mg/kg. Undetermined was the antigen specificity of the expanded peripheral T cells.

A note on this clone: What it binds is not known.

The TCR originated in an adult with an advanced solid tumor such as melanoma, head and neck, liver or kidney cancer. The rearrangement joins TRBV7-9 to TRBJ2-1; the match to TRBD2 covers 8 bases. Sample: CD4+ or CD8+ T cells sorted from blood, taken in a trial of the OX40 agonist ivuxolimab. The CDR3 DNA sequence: TGTGCCACACTAGCGGACTCCTACAATGAGCAGTTCTTC. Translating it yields CATLADSYNEQFF.